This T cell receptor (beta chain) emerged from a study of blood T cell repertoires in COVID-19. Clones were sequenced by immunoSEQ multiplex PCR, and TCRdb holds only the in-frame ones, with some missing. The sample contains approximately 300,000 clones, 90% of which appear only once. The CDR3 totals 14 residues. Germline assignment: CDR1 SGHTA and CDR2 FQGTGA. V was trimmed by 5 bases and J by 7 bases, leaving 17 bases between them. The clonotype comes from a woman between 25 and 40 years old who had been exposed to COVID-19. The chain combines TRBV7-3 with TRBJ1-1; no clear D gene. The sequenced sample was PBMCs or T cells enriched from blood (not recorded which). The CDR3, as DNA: TGTGCCAGCAGCCCCTATTCCGGGAAATATGAAGCTTTCTTT. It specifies CASSPYSGKYEAFF.